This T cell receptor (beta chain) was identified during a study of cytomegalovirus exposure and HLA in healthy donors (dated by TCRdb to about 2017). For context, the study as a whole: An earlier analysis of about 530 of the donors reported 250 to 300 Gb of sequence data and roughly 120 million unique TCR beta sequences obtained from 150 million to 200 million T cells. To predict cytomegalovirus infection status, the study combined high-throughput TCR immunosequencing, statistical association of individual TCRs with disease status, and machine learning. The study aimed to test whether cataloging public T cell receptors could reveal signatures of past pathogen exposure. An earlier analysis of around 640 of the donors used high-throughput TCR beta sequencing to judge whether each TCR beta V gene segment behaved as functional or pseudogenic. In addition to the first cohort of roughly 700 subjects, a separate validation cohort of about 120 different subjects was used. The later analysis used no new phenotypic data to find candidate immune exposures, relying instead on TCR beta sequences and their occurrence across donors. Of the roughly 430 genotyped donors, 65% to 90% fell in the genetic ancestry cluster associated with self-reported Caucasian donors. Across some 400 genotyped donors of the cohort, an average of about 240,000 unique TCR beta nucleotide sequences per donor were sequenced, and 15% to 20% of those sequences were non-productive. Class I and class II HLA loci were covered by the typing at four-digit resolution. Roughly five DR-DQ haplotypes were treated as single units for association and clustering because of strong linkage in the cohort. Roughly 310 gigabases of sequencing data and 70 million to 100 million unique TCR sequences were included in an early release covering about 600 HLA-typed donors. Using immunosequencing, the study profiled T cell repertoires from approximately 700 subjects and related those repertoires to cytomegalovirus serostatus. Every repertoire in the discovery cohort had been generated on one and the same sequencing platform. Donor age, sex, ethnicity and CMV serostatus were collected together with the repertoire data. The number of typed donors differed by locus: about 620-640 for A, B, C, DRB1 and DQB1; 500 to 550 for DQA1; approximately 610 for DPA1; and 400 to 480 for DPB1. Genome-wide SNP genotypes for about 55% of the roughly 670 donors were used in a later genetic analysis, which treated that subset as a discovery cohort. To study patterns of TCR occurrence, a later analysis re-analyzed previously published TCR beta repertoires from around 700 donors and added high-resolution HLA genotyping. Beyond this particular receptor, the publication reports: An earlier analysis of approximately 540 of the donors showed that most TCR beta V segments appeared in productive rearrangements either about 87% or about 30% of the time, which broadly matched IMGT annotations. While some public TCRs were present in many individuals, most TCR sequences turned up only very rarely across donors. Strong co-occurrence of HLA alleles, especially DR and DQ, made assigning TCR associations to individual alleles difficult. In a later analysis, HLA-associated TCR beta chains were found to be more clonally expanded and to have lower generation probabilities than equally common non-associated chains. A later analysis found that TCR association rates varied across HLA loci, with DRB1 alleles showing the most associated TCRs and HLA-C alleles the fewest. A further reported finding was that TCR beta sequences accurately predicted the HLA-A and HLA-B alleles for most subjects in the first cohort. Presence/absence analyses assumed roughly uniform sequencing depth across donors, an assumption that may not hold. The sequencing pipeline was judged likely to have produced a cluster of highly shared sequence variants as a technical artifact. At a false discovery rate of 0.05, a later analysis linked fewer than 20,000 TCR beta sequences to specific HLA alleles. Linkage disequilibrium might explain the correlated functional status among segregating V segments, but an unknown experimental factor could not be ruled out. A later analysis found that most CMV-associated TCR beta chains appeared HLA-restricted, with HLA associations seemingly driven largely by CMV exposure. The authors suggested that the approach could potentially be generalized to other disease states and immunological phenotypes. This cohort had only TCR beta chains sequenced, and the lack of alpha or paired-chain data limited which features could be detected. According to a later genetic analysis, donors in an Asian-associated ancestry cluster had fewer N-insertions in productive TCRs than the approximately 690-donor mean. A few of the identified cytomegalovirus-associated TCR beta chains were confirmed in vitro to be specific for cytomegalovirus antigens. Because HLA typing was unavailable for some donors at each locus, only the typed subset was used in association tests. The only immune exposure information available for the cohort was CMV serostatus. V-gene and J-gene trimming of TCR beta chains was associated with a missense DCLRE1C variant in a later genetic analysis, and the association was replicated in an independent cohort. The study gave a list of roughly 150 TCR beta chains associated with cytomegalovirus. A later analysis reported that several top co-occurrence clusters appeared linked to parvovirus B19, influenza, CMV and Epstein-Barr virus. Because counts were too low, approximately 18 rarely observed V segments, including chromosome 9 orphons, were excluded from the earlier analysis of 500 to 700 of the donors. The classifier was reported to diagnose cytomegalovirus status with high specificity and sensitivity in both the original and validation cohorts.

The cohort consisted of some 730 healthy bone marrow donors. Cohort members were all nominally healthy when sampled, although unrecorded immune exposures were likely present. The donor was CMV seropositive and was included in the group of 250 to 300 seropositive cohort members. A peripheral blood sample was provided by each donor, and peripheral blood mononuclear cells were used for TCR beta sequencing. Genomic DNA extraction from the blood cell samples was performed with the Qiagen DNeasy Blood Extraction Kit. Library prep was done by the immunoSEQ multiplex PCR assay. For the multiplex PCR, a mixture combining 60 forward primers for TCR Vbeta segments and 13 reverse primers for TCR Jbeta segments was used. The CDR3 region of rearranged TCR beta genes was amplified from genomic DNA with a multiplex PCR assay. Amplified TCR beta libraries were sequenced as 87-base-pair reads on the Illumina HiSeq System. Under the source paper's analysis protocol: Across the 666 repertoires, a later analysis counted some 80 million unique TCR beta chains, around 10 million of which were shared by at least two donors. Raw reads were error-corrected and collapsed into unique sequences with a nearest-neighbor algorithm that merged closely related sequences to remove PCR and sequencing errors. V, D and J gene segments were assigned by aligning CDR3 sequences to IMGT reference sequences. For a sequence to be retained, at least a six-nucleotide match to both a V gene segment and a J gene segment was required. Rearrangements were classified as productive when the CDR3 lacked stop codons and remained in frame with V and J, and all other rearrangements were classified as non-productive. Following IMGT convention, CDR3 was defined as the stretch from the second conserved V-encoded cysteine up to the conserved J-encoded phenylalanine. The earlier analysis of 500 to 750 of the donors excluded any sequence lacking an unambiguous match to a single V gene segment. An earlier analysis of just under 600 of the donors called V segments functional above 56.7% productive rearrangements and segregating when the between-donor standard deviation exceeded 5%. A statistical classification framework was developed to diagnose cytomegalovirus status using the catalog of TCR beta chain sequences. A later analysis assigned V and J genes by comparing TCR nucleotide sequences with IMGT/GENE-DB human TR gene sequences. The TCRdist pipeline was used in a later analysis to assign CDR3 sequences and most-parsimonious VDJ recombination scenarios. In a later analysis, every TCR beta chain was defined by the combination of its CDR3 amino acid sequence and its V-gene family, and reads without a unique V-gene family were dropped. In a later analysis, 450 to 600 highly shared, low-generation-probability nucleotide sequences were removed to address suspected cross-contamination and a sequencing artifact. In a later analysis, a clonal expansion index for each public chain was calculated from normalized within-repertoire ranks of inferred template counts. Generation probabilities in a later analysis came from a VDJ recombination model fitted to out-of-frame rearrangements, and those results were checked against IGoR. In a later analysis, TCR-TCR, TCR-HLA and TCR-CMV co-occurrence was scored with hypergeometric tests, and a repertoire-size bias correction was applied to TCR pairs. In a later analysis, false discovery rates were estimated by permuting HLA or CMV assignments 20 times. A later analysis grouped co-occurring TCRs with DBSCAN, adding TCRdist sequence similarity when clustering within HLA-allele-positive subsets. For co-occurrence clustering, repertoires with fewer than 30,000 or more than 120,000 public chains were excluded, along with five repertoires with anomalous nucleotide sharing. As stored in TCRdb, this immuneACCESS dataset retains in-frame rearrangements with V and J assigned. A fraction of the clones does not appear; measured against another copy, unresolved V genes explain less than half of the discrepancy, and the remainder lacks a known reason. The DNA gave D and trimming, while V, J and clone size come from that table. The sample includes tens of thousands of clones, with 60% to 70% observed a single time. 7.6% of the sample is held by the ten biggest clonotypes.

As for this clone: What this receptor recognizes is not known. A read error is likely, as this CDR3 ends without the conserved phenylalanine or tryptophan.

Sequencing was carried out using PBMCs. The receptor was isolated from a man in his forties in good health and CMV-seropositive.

The CDR3 region reads CSAGGRMNTEAFV. The bases are TGCAGCGCGGGGGGAAGGATGAACACTGAAGCTTTCGTT. This chain is built from TRBV29-1 and TRBJ1-1; the D gene is perhaps TRBD1, on 5 matching bases. Reading the germline V gene gives CDR1 SQVTM and CDR2 ANQGSEA. V lost 7 bases and J lost 0 bases; the stretch between them is 12 bases long. The length of the CDR3 is 13 amino acids, counting both ends. Just the 39-base CDR3 DNA is kept, in frame starting at base 1.